The sequence of this T cell receptor beta chain was determined in a study of kidney transplant recipient with SARS-CoV-2 infection. TCRdb passed the reads through MiXCR, listing each CDR3 protein once. This table has roughly 230,000 distinct CDR3 sequences, about 28% appearing once. The CDR3 runs to 16 residues. Germline V gives CDR1 GTSNPN, CDR2 SVGIG (reference sequence). V lost 0 bases to trimming and J lost 2 bases, with 15 bases between them. The sequencing here drew on a blood sample, taken at baseline and between days 110 and 120 from a kidney transplant recipient. This clonotype originated in a male patient between 25 and 39 years old who had COVID-19 and was a kidney transplant recipient. Some T cells may be transferred from the graft donor. This chain joins TRBV30 and TRBJ2-3; TRBD2 is a possible D gene (5 bases). The CDR3 DNA sequence: TGTGCCTGGAGTGTAACGAAGGAGGAGACCACAGATACGCAGTATTTT. This sequence encodes CAWSVTKEETTDTQYF.